Included here is one TCR beta chain sequence, with context. Its specificity is not known. Trimming removed 4 bases from V and 4 bases from J; junction bases left unmatched: 4. The CDR3 spans 13 residues. Germline values: CDR1 SGHTA, CDR2 FQGNSA. These data come from a study of beta chain features in type 1 diabetes. Study-wide points: Type 1 diabetes patients showed fewer insertions and more deletions at VDJ junctions.

As every portion of the isolated RNA was reverse transcribed, the sequencing read expressed TCRB transcripts. Sequencing was performed with immunoSEQ multiplex PCR; in TCRdb, only in-frame clones are kept and a portion is missing. The sample has roughly 450,000 clones; roughly 10% are singletons. The chain combines TRBV7-2 with TRBJ2-7, with TRBD1 identical over 7 bases. The sequence was obtained from a woman aged 18-29 years in good health. Material for sequencing was naive CD4+ T cells from blood. CDR3: CASSSGQWYEQYF. Written as DNA, the CDR3 is TGTGCCAGCAGCTCGGGACAGTGGTACGAGCAGTACTTC.